Listed here is a single T cell receptor (beta chain). The data were produced by immunoSEQ multiplex PCR, yet TCRdb's version contains in-frame clones alone and is incomplete. The table shows fewer than 85,000 clones, with about 91% occurring only once. Germline V CDR1 and CDR2: MNHEY, SMNVEV (reference sequence). The V gene lost 3 bases and the J gene lost 5 bases, with 13 bases spanning the gap. The CDR3 is made up of 14 amino acids. This entry is derived from a study of control samples from healthy donors and cancer patients. The chain joins TRBV27 to TRBJ1-2; no reliable D call. The receptor was derived from a man aged 50 to 60 in good health. The sequenced material came from blood. For the CDR3, the DNA is TGTGCCAGCAGTTTCTCCACGGGGTGGTATGGCTACACCTTC. This codes for CASSFSTGWYGYTF.